A selection of T cell receptor beta chains follows, all from one sample in a study of cytomegalovirus exposure and HLA in healthy donors. Method: immunoSEQ multiplex PCR; TCRdb's copy keeps in-frame clones and lacks some. The sample includes 100,000 to 150,000 clones, 80% of them seen just once. The specimen was PBMCs. The receptors originated from a man aged 25-45 years in good health and CMV-seropositive. Each CDR3 is given with its conserved first and last residue. D genes are given only for firm matches. Size is omitted from some rows. Given values are once, few, many or a class for expanded clones.

CDR3 protein: CASCRRGSGSPADTQYF
CDR3 DNA: TGTGCCAGCTGTCGTCGAGGGAGCGGGTCACCGGCAGATACGCAGTATTTT
clone size: -
J gene: TRBJ2-3
V gene: TRBV27
D gene: -

CDR3 protein: CASSLPRGGRISGYTF
CDR3 DNA: TGTGCCAGCAGCTTGCCAAGGGGGGGGCGCATCAGTGGCTACACCTTC
clone size: -
J gene: TRBJ1-2
V gene: TRBV5-6
D gene: -

CDR3 protein: CASSLGTGYYEQYF
CDR3 DNA: TGCGCCAGCAGCTTGGGGACAGGGTACTACGAGCAGTACTTC
clone size: -
J gene: TRBJ2-7
V gene: TRBV5-1
D gene: TRBD1

CDR3 protein: CASSIKTGEVWEKLFF
CDR3 DNA: TGTGCCAGTAGTATAAAAACAGGGGAAGTATGGGAAAAACTGTTTTTT
clone size: -
J gene: TRBJ1-4
V gene: TRBV19
D gene: TRBD1

CDR3 protein: CASSLEPRSYEQYF
CDR3 DNA: TGTGCCAGCAGCTTAGAGCCCCGCTCCTACGAGCAGTACTTC
clone size: -
J gene: TRBJ2-7
V gene: TRBV7-6
D gene: -

CDR3 protein: CASSNLGRVNTEAFF
CDR3 DNA: TGTGCCAGTAGTAACCTCGGCAGGGTGAACACTGAAGCTTTCTTT
clone size: -
J gene: TRBJ1-1
V gene: TRBV19
D gene: -

CDR3 protein: CASSLAGTGPGEQYF
CDR3 DNA: TGTGCCAGCAGCTTGGCTGGAACAGGACCCGGTGAGCAGTACTTC
clone size: -
J gene: TRBJ2-5
V gene: TRBV5-8
D gene: -

CDR3 protein: CASSYGDRDSPLHF
CDR3 DNA: TGTGCCAGCAGTTACGGGGACAGAGATTCACCCCTCCACTTT
clone size: -
J gene: TRBJ1-6
V gene: TRBV6-5
D gene: TRBD1

CDR3 protein: CASSQAIGGNYGYTF
CDR3 DNA: TGCGCCAGCAGCCAAGCTATAGGGGGAAACTATGGCTACACCTTC
clone size: -
J gene: TRBJ1-2
V gene: TRBV4-1
D gene: -

CDR3 protein: CASAPPTGYNSPLHF
CDR3 DNA: TGTGCTAGTGCCCCGCCGACAGGGTACAATTCACCCCTCCACTTT
clone size: -
J gene: TRBJ1-6
V gene: TRBV12-5
D gene: TRBD1

CDR3 protein: CASYYPLGGIANYGYTF
CDR3 DNA: TGTGCCAGCTATTACCCCTTGGGGGGTATTGCTAACTATGGCTACACCTTC
clone size: -
J gene: TRBJ1-2
V gene: TRBV28
D gene: -

CDR3 protein: CASSLTTSRDRSYEQYF
CDR3 DNA: TGCGCCAGCAGCTTGACTACTTCCCGGGACAGATCCTACGAGCAGTACTTC
clone size: -
J gene: TRBJ2-7
V gene: TRBV5-1
D gene: TRBD1

CDR3 protein: CASSLIGLAGYADTQYF
CDR3 DNA: TGTGCCAGCAGCTTAATTGGTCTAGCGGGGTATGCAGATACGCAGTATTTT
clone size: -
J gene: TRBJ2-3
V gene: TRBV7-2
D gene: TRBD2

CDR3 protein: CASRFGRTSIGELFF
CDR3 DNA: TGTGCCAGCAGATTCGGACGGACAAGCATAGGGGAGCTGTTTTTT
clone size: few
J gene: TRBJ2-2
V gene: TRBV6-6
D gene: -

CDR3 protein: CASSATGDSNQPQHF
CDR3 DNA: TGTGCCAGCAGCGCCACAGGGGATAGCAATCAGCCCCAGCATTTT
clone size: -
J gene: TRBJ1-5
V gene: TRBV9
D gene: TRBD1

CDR3 protein: CASSPGANQPQHF
CDR3 DNA: TGTGCCAGCAGTCCAGGGGCCAATCAGCCCCAGCATTTT
clone size: few
J gene: TRBJ1-5
V gene: TRBV6-1
D gene: -

CDR3 protein: CASSADRRNTIYF
CDR3 DNA: TGTGCCAGCAGCGCGGACAGGAGAAACACCATATATTTT
clone size: -
J gene: TRBJ1-3
V gene: TRBV6-1
D gene: TRBD1

CDR3 protein: CASSLGTAHAGGIQYF
CDR3 DNA: TGTGCCAGCAGCTTAGGGACAGCCCATGCGGGGGGCATTCAGTACTTC
clone size: -
J gene: TRBJ2-4
V gene: TRBV7-8
D gene: TRBD2

CDR3 protein: CASSQARGPNYGYTF
CDR3 DNA: TGTGCCAGCAGCCAAGCCAGGGGTCCGAACTATGGCTACACCTTC
clone size: few
J gene: TRBJ1-2
V gene: TRBV14
D gene: -

CDR3 protein: CASSSVIGGGGTQYF
CDR3 DNA: TGCGCCAGCAGCTCCGTCATCGGGGGCGGGGGGACCCAGTACTTC
clone size: -
J gene: TRBJ2-5
V gene: TRBV5-1
D gene: -

CDR3 protein: CASSPNSGGAGYEQYF
CDR3 DNA: TGTGCCAGCAGCCCAAATAGCGGGGGGGCCGGCTACGAGCAGTACTTC
clone size: -
J gene: TRBJ2-7
V gene: TRBV28
D gene: TRBD2

CDR3 protein: CASSQDRGNYGYTF
CDR3 DNA: TGTGCCAGCAGCCAAGACAGGGGGAACTATGGCTACACCTTC
clone size: -
J gene: TRBJ1-2
V gene: TRBV6-5
D gene: TRBD1

CDR3 protein: CASSLGQPVSGNTIYF
CDR3 DNA: TGTGCCAGCAGCTTGGGACAACCGGTCTCTGGAAACACCATATATTTT
clone size: -
J gene: TRBJ1-3
V gene: TRBV5-8
D gene: -

CDR3 protein: CASSERTGLGSPLHF
CDR3 DNA: TGTGCCAGCAGTGAGAGGACAGGGTTAGGGTCACCCCTCCACTTT
clone size: -
J gene: TRBJ1-6
V gene: TRBV2
D gene: TRBD1

CDR3 protein: CASSPGTGAEAFF
CDR3 DNA: TGCGCCAGCAGCCCCGGGACAGGGGCTGAAGCTTTCTTT
clone size: -
J gene: TRBJ1-1
V gene: TRBV5-1
D gene: TRBD1

CDR3 protein: CASSIEEGMNTEAFF
CDR3 DNA: TGTGCCAGTAGTATAGAGGAGGGGATGAACACTGAAGCTTTCTTT
clone size: medium-sized
J gene: TRBJ1-1
V gene: TRBV19
D gene: -

CDR3 protein: CASSGAVSGGEKLFF
CDR3 DNA: TGCGCCAGCAGTGGGGCGGTGTCGGGGGGGGAAAAACTGTTTTTT
clone size: -
J gene: TRBJ1-4
V gene: TRBV10-2
D gene: -

CDR3 protein: CASSPSRGGPDTQYF
CDR3 DNA: TGTGCCAGCTCACCGTCTCGGGGGGGCCCAGATACGCAGTATTTT
clone size: -
J gene: TRBJ2-3
V gene: TRBV18
D gene: TRBD2

CDR3 protein: CASSDVTGSGSPLHF
CDR3 DNA: TGTGCCAGCAGTGATGTTACCGGGTCGGGTTCACCCCTCCACTTT
clone size: once
J gene: TRBJ1-6
V gene: TRBV6-1
D gene: -

CDR3 protein: CASSAGGVFSGDTQYF
CDR3 DNA: TGTGCCAGCAGCGCGGGGGGGGTTTTTTCTGGAGATACGCAGTATTTT
clone size: -
J gene: TRBJ2-3
V gene: TRBV9
D gene: TRBD2

CDR3 protein: CASSQDRGSSYEQYF
CDR3 DNA: TGCGCCAGCAGCCAGGACAGGGGGTCTAGCTACGAGCAGTACTTC
clone size: -
J gene: TRBJ2-7
V gene: TRBV23-1
D gene: TRBD1

CDR3 protein: CASSLDWSSYNEQFF
CDR3 DNA: TGTGCCAGTAGCCTTGACTGGAGCTCCTACAATGAGCAGTTCTTC
clone size: -
J gene: TRBJ2-1
V gene: TRBV19
D gene: -

CDR3 protein: CASRQTQNTEAFF
CDR3 DNA: TGCGCCAGCAGACAGACACAGAACACTGAAGCTTTCTTT
clone size: -
J gene: TRBJ1-1
V gene: TRBV5-1
D gene: -

CDR3 protein: CASSTLAGGNTDTQYF
CDR3 DNA: TGCGCCAGCAGTACCCTAGCGGGGGGCAACACAGATACGCAGTATTTT
clone size: -
J gene: TRBJ2-3
V gene: TRBV10-1
D gene: TRBD2

CDR3 protein: CASSWRGTANYGYTF
CDR3 DNA: TGTGCCAGCAGCTGGCGAGGGACAGCCAATTATGGCTACACCTTC
clone size: -
J gene: TRBJ1-2
V gene: TRBV5-4
D gene: TRBD1

CDR3 protein: CASSPPQGLGYGYTF
CDR3 DNA: TGTGCCAGCTCACCACCTCAGGGGTTGGGCTATGGCTACACCTTC
clone size: -
J gene: TRBJ1-2
V gene: TRBV18
D gene: -

CDR3 protein: CASRLTGSSYNEQFF
CDR3 DNA: TGTGCCAGTAGGCTAACAGGGAGCTCCTACAATGAGCAGTTCTTC
clone size: -
J gene: TRBJ2-1
V gene: TRBV19
D gene: -